This paragraph covers one TCR beta chain sequence. Antigen: not known. Genomic DNA templated the TCR beta VDJ and CDR3 profiling. From the reads, TCRdb called clonotypes with MiXCR, one entry per CDR3 protein. Among about 290,000 distinct CDR3 sequences listed, roughly 61% were seen once. The data are from a study of CD8+CD57+ T cells in acquired aplastic anemia. The overall study: CD4+ and CD8+ cells, once sorted, gave DNA averaging roughly 3.2 ug. Points from the study as a whole: Patients had approximately 30 CD8+ CDR3 sequences in common with controls (the shared set). With respect to CD8+ Simpson's diversity, patients and controls did not differ significantly.

Before being chosen for sequencing, patients had shown CD8+CD57+ cell expansion by flow cytometry. Among the patients, all had severe acquired aplastic anemia. Sequenced: sorted CD4+, CD8+, or CD8+CD57+ T cells (not recorded which) from PBMCs. The clonotype comes from a human donor with aplastic anemia.

This CDR3 reads CSVAEGTGELFF. The CDR3 DNA sequence: TGCAGCGTTGCCGAGGGAACCGGGGAGCTGTTTTTT. The chain couples TRBV29-1 to TRBJ2-2; tentatively, D is TRBD2 (5 bases). The CDR3 runs 12 residues. The V end was cut by 4 bases, the J end by 5 bases, with 8 bases between. The germline CDR1 and CDR2 sequences are SQVTM and ANQGSEA.